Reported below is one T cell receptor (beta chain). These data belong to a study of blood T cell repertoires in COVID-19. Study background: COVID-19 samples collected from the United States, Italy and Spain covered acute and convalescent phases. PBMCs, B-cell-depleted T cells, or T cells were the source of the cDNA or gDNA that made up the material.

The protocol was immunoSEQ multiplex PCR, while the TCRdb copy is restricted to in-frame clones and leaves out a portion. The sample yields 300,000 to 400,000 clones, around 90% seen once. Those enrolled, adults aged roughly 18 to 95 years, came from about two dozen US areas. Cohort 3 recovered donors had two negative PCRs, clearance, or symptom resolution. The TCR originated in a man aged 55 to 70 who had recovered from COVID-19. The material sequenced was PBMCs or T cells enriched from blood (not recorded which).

The CDR3 DNA reads as TGCAGCGTTAAGGAGGGGTCTAGCACAGATACGCAGTATTTT. Translation gives CSVKEGSSTDTQYF. V and J are TRBV29-1 and TRBJ2-3, with TRBD2 as a possible D gene (6 bases). Germline assignment: CDR1 SQVTM and CDR2 ANQGSEA. This CDR3 comprises 14 residues. Trimming shortened V by 5 bases and J by 0 bases, and 12 bases separated the two germline ends.